Listed below are T cell receptor beta chains from one sample, sequenced in a study of shared clonotypes between healthy human individuals. Generated by immunoSEQ multiplex PCR, the TCRdb table keeps only in-frame clones and is missing some. This sample has some 900,000 clones, with over 75% found just once. The sequencing input was memory CD4+ T cells sorted from blood. The receptors stem from a man aged 18 to 30 in good health. CDR3s include the opening cysteine and the closing phenylalanine or tryptophan.

V gene: TRBV11-3; CDR3 protein: CASSLELGSEAFF
V gene: TRBV6-5; CDR3 protein: CASSSSGRDYNEQFF
V gene: TRBV2; CDR3 protein: CASSDRANTEAFF
V gene: TRBV5-1; CDR3 protein: CASAEAPAGGRETQYF
V gene: TRBV7-8; CDR3 protein: CASATERANTDTQYF
V gene: TRBV27; CDR3 protein: CASSFRSSGWAGELFF
V gene: TRBV5-1; CDR3 protein: CASSWAGTPEFNEQFF
V gene: TRBV2; CDR3 protein: CASSPKGLPSGKLFF
V gene: TRBV2; CDR3 protein: CASSDQVGYEQYF
V gene: TRBV7-9; CDR3 protein: CASSQTGDTYEQYF
V gene: TRBV6-1; CDR3 protein: CASSEAIRGETQYF
V gene: TRBV14; CDR3 protein: CASSRTGTGAYEQYF
V gene: TRBV7-2; CDR3 protein: CASSQGEAKQETQYF
V gene: TRBV4-1; CDR3 protein: CASSQLQGRPGYEQYF
V gene: TRBV4-3; CDR3 protein: CASSQEGPRSNSPLHF
V gene: TRBV6-1; CDR3 protein: CASSPARNNYGYTF
V gene: TRBV5-1; CDR3 protein: CASSPATSGRIETQYF
V gene: TRBV27; CDR3 protein: CASTTKATGGGYTF
V gene: TRBV30; CDR3 protein: CATPRTYSSGANVLTF
V gene: TRBV6-5; CDR3 protein: CATSRESYEQYF
V gene: TRBV10-3; CDR3 protein: CAIRSQGEETQYF
V gene: TRBV7-6; CDR3 protein: CASSLQFSYEQYF
V gene: TRBV28; CDR3 protein: CASLGSGNTIYF
V gene: TRBV7-2; CDR3 protein: CASSSGSEAFF
V gene: TRBV5-1; CDR3 protein: CASKVSGSGETQYF
V gene: TRBV15; CDR3 protein: CATSRDVGQPQHF
V gene: TRBV5-4; CDR3 protein: CASSPDRRAPEAFF
V gene: TRBV7-2; CDR3 protein: CASSPDRGPSGYTF
V gene: TRBV2; CDR3 protein: CASSEAGTGANVLTF
V gene: TRBV29-1; CDR3 protein: CSVGNRGAGELFF
V gene: TRBV27; CDR3 protein: CASSLIRGGPLQETQYF
V gene: TRBV5-1; CDR3 protein: CASSRTGLTDTQYF
V gene: TRBV7-2; CDR3 protein: CASSLRTSGKGDTQYF
V gene: TRBV28; CDR3 protein: CASSFRPASGNTIYF
V gene: TRBV5-1; CDR3 protein: CATASGGREWEETQYF
V gene: TRBV30; CDR3 protein: CAFGATYEQYF
V gene: TRBV11-2; CDR3 protein: CASSLGSSGLAKNIQYF
V gene: TRBV7-8; CDR3 protein: CASSLNAGNYGYTF
V gene: TRBV7-9; CDR3 protein: CASSVPTGEAFF
V gene: TRBV5-1; CDR3 protein: CASRGGHASADTQYF
V gene: TRBV18; CDR3 protein: CASSPQGPNEKLFF
V gene: TRBV7-3; CDR3 protein: CASSLLGSGGETQYF
V gene: TRBV28; CDR3 protein: CASRGNTEAFF
V gene: TRBV6-5; CDR3 protein: CASSYPGHYYEQYF
V gene: TRBV6-6; CDR3 protein: CATGTSGAYNEQFF
V gene: TRBV13; CDR3 protein: CASSLEVANGYTF
V gene: TRBV9; CDR3 protein: CASSPRVSGRGTDTQYF
V gene: TRBV10-1; CDR3 protein: CASSASGPDTQYF
V gene: TRBV2; CDR3 protein: CASSDLYNEQFF
V gene: TRBV7-9; CDR3 protein: CASSLGEDRAGTEAFF
V gene: TRBV27; CDR3 protein: CASSLSGAYSYEQYF
V gene: TRBV28; CDR3 protein: CASSPGDRGNQPQHF
V gene: TRBV5-1; CDR3 protein: CASSLGTGGDYEKLFF